One and the same sample provided the 5 T cell receptor beta chains below, sequenced in a study of identical twins. MiXCR, run by TCRdb on the 5' RACE reads, gives a single entry per CDR3 protein. The table has 700,000 or so distinct CDR3 sequences, 20% to 25% seen once. The same data also went into a second study, on T cells expressing NK-cell markers.

The source material was PBMCs. These receptors all come from a woman aged 18-35 years in good health.

The V and J genes are TRBV5-1 and TRBJ2-7; D call uncertain. The CDR3 sequence is 13 residues long. The germline V and J ends were trimmed by 3 bases and 2 bases, with 9 bases remaining between them. Germline loops: CDR1 SGHRS, CDR2 YFSETQ. The DNA for the CDR3 is TGCGCCAGCAGCTCCTTTACCGCCTACGAGCAGTACTTC. Translation: CASSSFTAYEQYF.

This clonotype showed up many times. The rearrangement links TRBV20-1 to TRBJ2-1; D call uncertain. This CDR3 spans 13 amino acids. Trimming pared 3 bases from V and 5 bases from J, leaving 11 bases between. The V gene's germline CDR1 is DFQATT and CDR2 SNEGSKA (reference sequence). The CDR3 DNA is TGCAGTGCTAGGCTCCCGCCAGACAATGAGCAGTTCTTC. This encodes CSARLPPDNEQFF.

This clonotype was seen a few times. The rearrangement joins TRBV20-1 to TRBJ1-1; D is unresolved. Trimming removed 2 bases at V and 1 base at J, with 14 bases between. This CDR3 spans 15 amino acids. Germline CDR1 DFQATT, CDR2 SNEGSKA (reference sequence). CDR3 region: CSARSTRSWNTEAFF. CDR3 coding DNA: TGCAGTGCTAGATCGACCAGGAGTTGGAACACTGAAGCTTTCTTT.

J is TRBJ2-7 and V is TRBV20-1; D remains unclear. CDR1 is DFQATT and CDR2 is SNEGSKA in the germline V gene (reference sequence). V was pared by 2 bases and J by 1 base, with 18 bases between. The CDR3 contains 16 residues. The CDR3 here is CSARRIRDRMSYEQYF. The CDR3, as DNA: TGCAGTGCTAGACGAATCCGTGACCGTATGTCCTACGAGCAGTACTTC.

This clonotype was counted a few times. The gene calls are TRBV25-1 and TRBJ2-1; D gene uncertain. Between the trimmed V and J ends, which lost 1 base and 9 bases, there was a span of 4 bases. This CDR3 is 11 amino acids long. From germline, CDR1 is MGHDK and CDR2 SYGVNS. The CDR3 region is CASSESREQFF. In DNA, the CDR3 is TGTGCCAGCAGTGAATCACGTGAGCAGTTCTTC.